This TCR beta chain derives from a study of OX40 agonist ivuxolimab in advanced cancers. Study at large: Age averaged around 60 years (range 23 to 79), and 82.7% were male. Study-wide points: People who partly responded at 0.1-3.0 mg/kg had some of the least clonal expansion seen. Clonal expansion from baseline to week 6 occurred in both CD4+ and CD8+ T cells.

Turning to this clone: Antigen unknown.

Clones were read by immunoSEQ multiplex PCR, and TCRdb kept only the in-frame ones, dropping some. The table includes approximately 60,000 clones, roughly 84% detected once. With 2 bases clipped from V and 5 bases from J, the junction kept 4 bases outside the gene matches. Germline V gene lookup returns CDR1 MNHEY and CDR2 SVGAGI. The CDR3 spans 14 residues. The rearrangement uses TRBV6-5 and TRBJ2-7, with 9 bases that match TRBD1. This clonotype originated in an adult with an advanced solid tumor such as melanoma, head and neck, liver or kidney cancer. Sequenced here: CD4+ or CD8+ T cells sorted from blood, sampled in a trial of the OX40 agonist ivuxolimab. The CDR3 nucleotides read TGTGCCAGCAGTTACCGGGACAGGGACCACGAGCAGTACTTC. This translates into CASSYRDRDHEQYF.